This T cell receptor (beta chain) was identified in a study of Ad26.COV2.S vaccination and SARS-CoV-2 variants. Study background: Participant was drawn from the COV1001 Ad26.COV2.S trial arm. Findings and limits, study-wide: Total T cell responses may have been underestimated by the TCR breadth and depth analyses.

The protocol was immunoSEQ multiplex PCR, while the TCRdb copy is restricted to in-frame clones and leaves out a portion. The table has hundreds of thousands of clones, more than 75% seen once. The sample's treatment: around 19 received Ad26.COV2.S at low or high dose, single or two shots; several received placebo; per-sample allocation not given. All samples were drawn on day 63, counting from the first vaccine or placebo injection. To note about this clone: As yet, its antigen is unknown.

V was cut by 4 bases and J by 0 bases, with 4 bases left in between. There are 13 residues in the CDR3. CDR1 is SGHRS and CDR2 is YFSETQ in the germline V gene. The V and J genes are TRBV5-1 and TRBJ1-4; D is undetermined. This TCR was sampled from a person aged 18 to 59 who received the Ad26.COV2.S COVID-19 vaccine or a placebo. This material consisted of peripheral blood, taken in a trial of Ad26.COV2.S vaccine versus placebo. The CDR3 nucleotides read TGCGCCAGCAGCGTGGCAACTAATGAAAAACTGTTTTTT. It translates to CASSVATNEKLFF.